A single sample gave rise to the 6 T cell receptor beta chains below, sequenced in a study of cytomegalovirus exposure and HLA in healthy donors. 13 Jbeta primers and 60 Vbeta primers were used for the PCR. Sequencing was performed with immunoSEQ multiplex PCR; in TCRdb, only in-frame clones are kept and a portion is missing. The sample records about 130,000 clones, roughly a tenth being singletons. The sequencing input was PBMCs. These TCRs come from a woman between 18 and 30 years old in good health and CMV-seropositive.

The rearrangement links TRBV2 to TRBJ1-3; a possible D gene is TRBD1 (6 bases). The V gene's germline CDR1 is SNHLY and CDR2 FYNNEI. There are 15 residues in the CDR3. V was pared by 6 bases and J by 2 bases, with 14 bases between. The CDR3 here is CASRDEQGTGNTIYF. CDR3 DNA: TGTGCCAGCAGGGATGAACAGGGTACTGGAAACACCATATATTTT.

This clone was recorded a few times. The chain combines TRBV7-3 with TRBJ1-1, with TRBD1 matching over 7 bases. This CDR3 region has 12 residues. The V gene's germline CDR1 is SGHTA and CDR2 FQGTGA. V shed 2 bases and J 8 bases; nucleotides not matched to a gene: 2. CDR3 sequence reads: CASSLPGQEAFF. The DNA for the CDR3 is TGTGCCAGCAGCTTACCGGGACAGGAAGCTTTCTTT. The complete variable domain, with remaining parts taken from reference TRBV7-3 and TRBJ1-1, reads GAGVSQTPSNKVTEKGKYVELRCDPISGHTALYWYRQSLGQGPEFLIYFQGTGAADDSGLPNDRFFAVRPEGSVSTLKIQRTERGDSAVYLCASSLPGQEAFFGQGTRLTVV.

Only a few counts were recorded for this clone. V gene TRBV6-4 combines with J gene TRBJ2-3; 9 bases are a match to TRBD2. The CDR3 contains 15 residues. Looked up from germline, CDR1 is MRHNA and CDR2 is SNTAGT. Trimming at V came to 5 bases and at J to 4 bases, leaving 7 bases not matched to a gene. CDR3 coding DNA: TGTGCCAGCAGTCCCTTAGCGGGAGCTGCAGATACGCAGTATTTT. It encodes CASSPLAGAADTQYF.

This clone was picked up a small number of times. CDR3 residues: CAWSTRGPQPQHF. The CDR3 DNA reads TGTGCCTGGAGCACCCGCGGGCCTCAGCCCCAGCATTTT. The V call is TRBV30, the J call TRBJ1-5; D not certain. V lost 3 bases, J lost 6 bases, and 12 bases lay in between. Germline V gene lookup returns CDR1 GTSNPN and CDR2 SVGIG (reference sequence). The CDR3 has 13 residues.

A few counts support this clone. The chain uses TRBV28 and TRBJ1-5; D remains ambiguous. The CDR3 is 11 amino acids. V was trimmed by 7 bases and J by 3 bases, leaving 4 bases between them. Looked up from germline, CDR1 is MDHEN and CDR2 is SYDVKM. The CDR3 here is CASIINQPQHF. The DNA for the CDR3 is TGTGCCAGCATTATCAATCAGCCCCAGCATTTT.

This clone was recorded a few times. The V gene is TRBV27, the J gene TRBJ1-3; no clear D gene. Trimming left V 10 bases short and J 4 bases short, with 14 bases between. This CDR3 region has 13 residues. The germline V gene has CDR1 MNHEY and CDR2 SMNVEV (reference sequence). CDR3 protein: CATIRGSGNTIYF. CDR3 bases: TGTGCCACCATCCGCGGGTCCGGAAACACCATATATTTT.